The rows below give T cell receptor beta chains drawn from one sample of a study of beta chain features in type 1 diabetes. TCRdb's table, derived via immunoSEQ multiplex PCR, lists solely in-frame clones and lacks some. The table lists some 330,000 clones, approximately 11% of them singletons. What was sequenced was naive CD4+ T cells from blood. These receptors all stem from a woman aged 25 to 45 in good health. Both conserved end residues are part of each CDR3. A D gene is named only where the DNA matches it firmly. A clone size is listed for some rows: how often the clone was seen (once, few, many), or a class if it is expanded.

NA | NA | TRBJ1-1 | TRBV6-5 | TGTGCCAGCAGTTACAACCCGGGGAGTGGAGCTTTCTTT | CASSYNPGSGAFF
NA | TRBD1 | TRBJ2-7 | TRBV15 | TGTGCCACCAGCAGAGGGACAGGGTCACTCTACGAGCAGTACTTC | CATSRGTGSLYEQYF
NA | NA | TRBJ2-7 | TRBV7-3 | TGTGCCAGCAGCTTAGTTCCAGGCTACGAGCAGTACTTC | CASSLVPGYEQYF
few | NA | TRBJ1-1 | TRBV7-9 | TGTGCCAGCAGCTTACTTAGTACAGGTGAAGCTTTCTTT | CASSLLSTGEAFF
few | NA | TRBJ2-3 | TRBV18 | TGTGCCAGCTCACCTCTATCCCCGGGGGGCCCAGATACGCAGTATTTT | CASSPLSPGGPDTQYF
few | NA | TRBJ1-1 | TRBV4-2 | TGTGCCAGCAGCCCAGGCGATAGGTATAGGAACACTGAAGCTTTCTTT | CASSPGDRYRNTEAFF
few | TRBD2 | TRBJ2-3 | TRBV14 | TGTGCCAGCAGCCTTCAGATACTAGCGGGAATCACAGATACGCAGTATTTT | CASSLQILAGITDTQYF
few | TRBD1 | TRBJ2-7 | TRBV30 | TGTGCCTGGAGTAGAGACAGGGTTCGATACGAGCAGTACTTC | CAWSRDRVRYEQYF
NA | TRBD1 | TRBJ1-2 | TRBV6-5 | TGTGCCAGCAGTTTCGGGACAGGGTTTGGCTACACCTTC | CASSFGTGFGYTF
NA | TRBD1 | TRBJ2-3 | TRBV30 | TGTGCCTGGAGGGACAGGGGGCGAAGAGATACGCAGTATTTT | CAWRDRGRRDTQYF
NA | TRBD2 | TRBJ2-7 | TRBV2 | TGTGCCAGCAGTGTAGCGGGCTCAGCCTACGAGCAGTACTTC | CASSVAGSAYEQYF
NA | NA | TRBJ2-7 | TRBV28 | TGTGCCAGCATCTCCCCCACAGGGACCCTCTACGAGCAGTACTTC | CASISPTGTLYEQYF
few | TRBD1 | TRBJ2-7 | TRBV2 | TGTGCCAGCAGTGAAGCGAAACCCGGGACAGGGGCCTACGAGCAGTACTTC | CASSEAKPGTGAYEQYF
few | TRBD1 | TRBJ2-1 | TRBV19 | TGTGCCAGTAGTATCCTGCGGACAGGGGAGCAGTTCTTC | CASSILRTGEQFF
NA | NA | TRBJ2-7 | TRBV25-1 | TGTGCCAGCAGTGAATCGGAGGGATCGAATGTTGAGCAGTACTTC | CASSESEGSNVEQYF
NA | NA | TRBJ1-2 | TRBV18 | TGTGCCAGCTCACCGGACAGAAGCGGCTACACCTTC | CASSPDRSGYTF
NA | NA | TRBJ2-4 | TRBV21-1 | TGTGCCAGCAGCAAACCGCTATTGGTTGGCAAAAACATTCAGTACTTC | CASSKPLLVGKNIQYF
few | TRBD2 | TRBJ2-1 | TRBV18 | TGTGCCAGCTCACCTCTAGCGGGAGGGCCCTGGGAGCAGTTCTTC | CASSPLAGGPWEQFF
NA | NA | TRBJ1-2 | TRBV4-3 | TGCGCCAGCAGCGCACAGGGTGGCTACACCTTC | CASSAQGGYTF
few | TRBD2 | TRBJ2-1 | TRBV5-4 | TGTGCCAGCAGCCGGACTAGCAAAAGCTCCTACAATGAGCAGTTCTTC | CASSRTSKSSYNEQFF
NA | TRBD1 | TRBJ1-2 | TRBV18 | TGTGCCAGCTCACCGGACAGGGAGCGTGGCTACACCTTC | CASSPDRERGYTF
few | TRBD2 | TRBJ2-1 | TRBV9 | TGTGCCAGCAGCGATAGGACTAGCATCAATGAGCAGTTCTTC | CASSDRTSINEQFF
few | NA | TRBJ2-7 | TRBV5-6 | TGTGCCAGCAGCTTGGTGACAACATACGAGCAGTACTTC | CASSLVTTYEQYF
few | TRBD2 | TRBJ2-3 | TRBV2 | TGTGCCAGCAGTCGGGGGGAGTCTAGCACAGATACGCAGTATTTT | CASSRGESSTDTQYF